This note documents a single T cell receptor (beta chain) sequence. The CDR3 runs to 16 residues. V gave up 6 bases and J gave up 8 bases, with 22 bases separating them. Germline V gene data show CDR1 as MNHEY and CDR2 as SMNVEV (reference sequence). This specimen comes from a study of blood T cell repertoires in COVID-19. Study details: Samples came from the United States, Italy and Spain, spanning acute and convalescent COVID-19. From T cells, B-cell-depleted T cells, or PBMCs came the material, which was cDNA or gDNA.

Original processing notes: Nucleated cell number was recorded as an estimate derived from reference gene primer amplification. Profiled with immunoSEQ multiplex PCR; TCRdb holds only in-frame clones, not every one. That table furnishes V, J and clone size, whereas the DNA furnished D and trimming. The sample has 40,000 or so clones; 70% to 90% are singletons. The clonotype comes from a woman in her 70s in a cohort sampled during active COVID-19. Material for sequencing was peripheral blood. J is TRBJ1-4 and V is TRBV27; perhaps TRBD1 as D (6 bases). The DNA of the CDR3 is TGTGCCAGCAGCCCACTCACGGGGGGGGGCAGCGAAAAACTGTTTTTT. Its translation is CASSPLTGGGSEKLFF.